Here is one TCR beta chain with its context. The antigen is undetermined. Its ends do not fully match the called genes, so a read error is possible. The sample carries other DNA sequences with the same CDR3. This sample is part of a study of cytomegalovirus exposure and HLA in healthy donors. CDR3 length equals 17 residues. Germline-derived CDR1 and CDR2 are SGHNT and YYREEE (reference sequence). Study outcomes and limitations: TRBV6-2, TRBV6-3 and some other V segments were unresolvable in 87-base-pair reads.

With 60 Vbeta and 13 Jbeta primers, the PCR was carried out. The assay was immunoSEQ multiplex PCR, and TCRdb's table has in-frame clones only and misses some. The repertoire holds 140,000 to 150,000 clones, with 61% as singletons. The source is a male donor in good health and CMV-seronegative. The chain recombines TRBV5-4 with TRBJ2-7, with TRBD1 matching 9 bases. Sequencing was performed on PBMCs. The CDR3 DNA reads TGCGCCAGCAGCCAAGAAGGGGAGGGGGACAGGGTTTACGAGCAGTACTTC. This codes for CASSQEGEGDRVYEQYF.